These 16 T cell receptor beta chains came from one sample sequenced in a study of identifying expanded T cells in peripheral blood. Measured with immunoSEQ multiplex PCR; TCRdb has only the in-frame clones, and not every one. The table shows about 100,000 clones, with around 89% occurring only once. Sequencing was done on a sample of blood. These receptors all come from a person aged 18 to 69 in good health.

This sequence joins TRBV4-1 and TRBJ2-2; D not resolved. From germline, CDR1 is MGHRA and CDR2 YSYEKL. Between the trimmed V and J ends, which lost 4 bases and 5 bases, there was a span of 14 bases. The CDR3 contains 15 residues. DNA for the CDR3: TGCGCCAGCAGCCTTGGAATGGAGCTTACCGGGGAGCTGTTTTTT. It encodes CASSLGMELTGELFF.

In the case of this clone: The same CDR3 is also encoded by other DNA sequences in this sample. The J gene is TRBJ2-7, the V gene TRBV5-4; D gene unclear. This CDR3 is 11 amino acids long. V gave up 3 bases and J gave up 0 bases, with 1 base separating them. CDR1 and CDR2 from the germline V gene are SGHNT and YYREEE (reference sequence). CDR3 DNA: TGTGCCAGCAGCTCCTCCTACGAGCAGTACTTC. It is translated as CASSSSYEQYF.

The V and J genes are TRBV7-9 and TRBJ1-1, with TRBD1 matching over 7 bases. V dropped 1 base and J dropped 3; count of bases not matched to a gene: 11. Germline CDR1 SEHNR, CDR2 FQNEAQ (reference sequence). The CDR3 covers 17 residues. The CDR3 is CASSLGTYRGMDTEAFF. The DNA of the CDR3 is TGTGCCAGCAGCTTAGGGACCTACAGGGGTATGGACACTGAAGCTTTCTTT.

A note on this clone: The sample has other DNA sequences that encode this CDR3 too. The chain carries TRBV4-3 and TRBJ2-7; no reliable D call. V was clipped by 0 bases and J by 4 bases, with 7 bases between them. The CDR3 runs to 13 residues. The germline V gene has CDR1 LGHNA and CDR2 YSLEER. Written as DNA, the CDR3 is TGCGCCAGCAGCCAAGATCTACGTTACGAGCAGTACTTC. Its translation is CASSQDLRYEQYF.

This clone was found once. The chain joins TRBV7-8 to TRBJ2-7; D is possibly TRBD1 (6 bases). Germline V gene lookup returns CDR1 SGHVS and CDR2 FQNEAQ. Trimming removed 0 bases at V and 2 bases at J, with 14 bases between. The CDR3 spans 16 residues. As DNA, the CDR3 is TGTGCCAGCAGCTTAGCTGGACAGTCCTTCACCTACGAGCAGTACTTC. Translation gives CASSLAGQSFTYEQYF.

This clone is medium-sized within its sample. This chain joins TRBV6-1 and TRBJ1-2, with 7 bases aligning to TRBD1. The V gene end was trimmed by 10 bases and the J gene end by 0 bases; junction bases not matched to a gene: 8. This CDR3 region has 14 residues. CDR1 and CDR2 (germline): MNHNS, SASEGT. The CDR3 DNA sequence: TGTGCCACCGGAAGGACAGGAGCTAACTATGGCTACACCTTC. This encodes CATGRTGANYGYTF.

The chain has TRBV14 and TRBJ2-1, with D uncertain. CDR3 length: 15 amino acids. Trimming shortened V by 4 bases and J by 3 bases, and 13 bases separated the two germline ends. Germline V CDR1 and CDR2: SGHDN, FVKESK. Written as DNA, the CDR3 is TGTGCCAGCAGCCCTCCGGCCGACATCTACAATGAGCAGTTCTTC. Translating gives CASSPPADIYNEQFF.

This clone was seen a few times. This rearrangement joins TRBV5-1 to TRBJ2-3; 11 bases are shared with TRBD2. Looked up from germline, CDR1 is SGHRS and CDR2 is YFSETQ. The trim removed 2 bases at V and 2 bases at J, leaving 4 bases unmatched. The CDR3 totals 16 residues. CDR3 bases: TGCGCCAGCAGCTTAATAGCGGGGGGGGCCACAGATACGCAGTATTTT. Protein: CASSLIAGGATDTQYF. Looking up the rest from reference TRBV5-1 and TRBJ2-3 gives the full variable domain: KAGVTQTPRYLIKTRGQQVTLSCSPISGHRSVSWYQQTPGQGLQFLFEYFSETQRNKGNFPGRFSGRQFSNSRSEMNVSTLELGDSALYLCASSLIAGGATDTQYFGPGTRLTVL.

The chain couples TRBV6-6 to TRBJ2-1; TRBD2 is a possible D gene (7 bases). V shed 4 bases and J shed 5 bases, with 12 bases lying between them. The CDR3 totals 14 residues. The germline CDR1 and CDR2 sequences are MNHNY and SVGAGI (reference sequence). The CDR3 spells CASSFEGGDNEQFF. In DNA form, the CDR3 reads TGTGCCAGCAGTTTTGAGGGGGGGGACAATGAGCAGTTCTTC.

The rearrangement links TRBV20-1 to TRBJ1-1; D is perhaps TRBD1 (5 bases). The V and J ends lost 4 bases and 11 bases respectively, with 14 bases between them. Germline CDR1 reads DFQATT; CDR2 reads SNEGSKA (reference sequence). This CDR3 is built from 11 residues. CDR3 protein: CSATGRVRAFF. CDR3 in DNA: TGCAGTGCTACGGGGCGGGTGCGGGCTTTCTTT.

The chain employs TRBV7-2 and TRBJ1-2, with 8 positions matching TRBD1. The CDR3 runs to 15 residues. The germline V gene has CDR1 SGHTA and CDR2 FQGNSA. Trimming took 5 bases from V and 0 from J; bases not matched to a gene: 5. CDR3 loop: CASSPDRGSNYGYTF. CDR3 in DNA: TGTGCCAGCAGCCCCGACAGGGGATCTAACTATGGCTACACCTTC.

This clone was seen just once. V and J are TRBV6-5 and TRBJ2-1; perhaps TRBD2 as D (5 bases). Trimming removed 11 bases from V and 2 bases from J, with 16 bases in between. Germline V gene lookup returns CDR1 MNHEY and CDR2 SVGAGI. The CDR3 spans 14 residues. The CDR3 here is CAVAYRLPYNEQFF. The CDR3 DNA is TGTGCCGTGGCCTACCGACTACCCTACAATGAGCAGTTCTTC.

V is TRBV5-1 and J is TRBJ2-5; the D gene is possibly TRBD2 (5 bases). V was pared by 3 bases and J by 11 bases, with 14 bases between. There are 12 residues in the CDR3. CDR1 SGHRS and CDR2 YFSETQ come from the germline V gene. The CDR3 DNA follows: TGCGCCAGCAGCTCCTCGGCGTGGGAGCAGTACTTC. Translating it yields CASSSSAWEQYF.

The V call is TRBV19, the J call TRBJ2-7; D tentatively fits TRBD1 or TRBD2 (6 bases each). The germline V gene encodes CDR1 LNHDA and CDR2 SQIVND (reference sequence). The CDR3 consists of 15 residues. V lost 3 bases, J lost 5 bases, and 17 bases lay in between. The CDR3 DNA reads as TGTGCCAGTAGTATCATCGGGGGCAACCGGCACGAGCAGTACTTC. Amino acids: CASSIIGGNRHEQYF.

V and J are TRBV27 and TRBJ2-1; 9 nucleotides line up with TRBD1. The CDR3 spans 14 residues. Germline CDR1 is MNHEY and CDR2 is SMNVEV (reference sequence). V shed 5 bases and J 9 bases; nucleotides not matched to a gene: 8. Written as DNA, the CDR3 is TGTGCCAGCAGTGAAAGACTGGGACAGGGTGAGCAGTTCTTC. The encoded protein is CASSERLGQGEQFF.

In nucleotides, the CDR3 is TGTGCCAGCAGCCACCGACTAGAGGTTATCTCGGGGACCGGGGGGCAGCTCTGCGAGCAGTACTTC. Translated: CASSHRLEVISGTGGQLCEQYF. The gene calls are TRBV14 and TRBJ2-7; a possible D gene is TRBD2 (7 bases). CDR1 is SGHDN, CDR2 FVKESK, per germline. The CDR3 contains 22 residues. The V end lost 3 bases, the J end lost 6 bases, and 39 bases lay between the germline ends. Using reference TRBV14 and TRBJ2-7 for the parts outside the CDR3, the full variable domain is EAGVTQFPSHSVIEKGQTVTLRCDPISGHDNLYWYRRVMGKEIKFLLHFVKESKQDESGMPNNRFLAERTGGTYSTLKVQPAELEDSGVYFCASSHRLEVISGTGGQLCEQYFGPGTRLTVT.